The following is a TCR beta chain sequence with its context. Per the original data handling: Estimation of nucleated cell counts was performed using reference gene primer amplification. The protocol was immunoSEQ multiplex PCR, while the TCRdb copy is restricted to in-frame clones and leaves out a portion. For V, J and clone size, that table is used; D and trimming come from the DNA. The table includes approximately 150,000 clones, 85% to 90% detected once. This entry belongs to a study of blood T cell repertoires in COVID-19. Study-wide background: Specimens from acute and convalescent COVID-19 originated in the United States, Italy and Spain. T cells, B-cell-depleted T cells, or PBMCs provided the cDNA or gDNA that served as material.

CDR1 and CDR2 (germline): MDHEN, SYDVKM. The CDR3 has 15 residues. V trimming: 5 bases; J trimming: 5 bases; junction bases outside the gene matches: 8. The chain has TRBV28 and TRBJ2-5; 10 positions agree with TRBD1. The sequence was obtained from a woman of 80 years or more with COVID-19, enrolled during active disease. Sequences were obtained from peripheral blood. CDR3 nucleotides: TGTGCCAGCAGTCTTCCGACAGGGGGCACGGAGACCCAGTACTTC. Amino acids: CASSLPTGGTETQYF.